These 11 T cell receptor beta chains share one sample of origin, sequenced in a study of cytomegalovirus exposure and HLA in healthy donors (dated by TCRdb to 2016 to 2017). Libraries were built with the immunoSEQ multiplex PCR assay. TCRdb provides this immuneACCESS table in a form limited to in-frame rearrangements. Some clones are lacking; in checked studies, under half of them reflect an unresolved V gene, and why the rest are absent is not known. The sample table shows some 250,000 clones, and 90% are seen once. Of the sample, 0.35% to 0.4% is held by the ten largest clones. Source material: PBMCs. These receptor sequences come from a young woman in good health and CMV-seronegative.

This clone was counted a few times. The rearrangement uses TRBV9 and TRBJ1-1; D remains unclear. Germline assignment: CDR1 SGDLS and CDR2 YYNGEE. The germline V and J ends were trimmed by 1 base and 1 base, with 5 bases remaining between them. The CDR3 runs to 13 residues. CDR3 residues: CASSVWQNTEAFF. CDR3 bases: TGTGCCAGCAGCGTATGGCAGAACACTGAAGCTTTCTTT.

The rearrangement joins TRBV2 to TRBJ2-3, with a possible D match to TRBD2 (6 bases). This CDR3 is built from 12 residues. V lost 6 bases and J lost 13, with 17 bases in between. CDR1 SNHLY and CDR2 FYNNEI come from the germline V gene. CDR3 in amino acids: CASSASLADEYF. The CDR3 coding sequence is TGTGCCAGCAGCGCCTCACTAGCAGACGAGTATTTT.

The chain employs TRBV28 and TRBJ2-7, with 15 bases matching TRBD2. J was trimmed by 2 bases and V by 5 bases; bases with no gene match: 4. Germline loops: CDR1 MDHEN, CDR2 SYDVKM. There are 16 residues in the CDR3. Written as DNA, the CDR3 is TGTGCCAGCAGTCCGGGACTAGCGGGGGGCACCTACGAGCAGTACTTC. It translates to CASSPGLAGGTYEQYF.

The CDR3 loop reads CASSSLWAGGNGYTF. CDR3 bases: TGTGCCAGCAGTTCCCTCTGGGCAGGGGGCAATGGCTACACCTTC. This chain uses TRBV6-5 with TRBJ1-2; TRBD1 agrees at 8 bases. The CDR3 is made up of 15 amino acids. V shed 4 bases, J shed 6 bases, and the junction held 10 bases outside the gene matches. CDR1 and CDR2 from the germline V gene are MNHEY and SVGAGI.

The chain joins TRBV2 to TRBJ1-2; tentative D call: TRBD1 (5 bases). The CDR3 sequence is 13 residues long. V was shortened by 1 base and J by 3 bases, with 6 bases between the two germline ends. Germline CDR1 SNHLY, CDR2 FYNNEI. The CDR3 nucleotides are TGTGCCAGCAGTGAAGAACAGGACTATGGCTACACCTTC. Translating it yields CASSEEQDYGYTF.

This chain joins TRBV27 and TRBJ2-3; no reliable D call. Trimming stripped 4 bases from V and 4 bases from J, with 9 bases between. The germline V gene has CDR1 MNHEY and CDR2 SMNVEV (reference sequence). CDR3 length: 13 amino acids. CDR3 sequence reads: CASSYYIADTQYF. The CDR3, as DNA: TGTGCCAGCAGTTACTACATTGCAGATACGCAGTATTTT.

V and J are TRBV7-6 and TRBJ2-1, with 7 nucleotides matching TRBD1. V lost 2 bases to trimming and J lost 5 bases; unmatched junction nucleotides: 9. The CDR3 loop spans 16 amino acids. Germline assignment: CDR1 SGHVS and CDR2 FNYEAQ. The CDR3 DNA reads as TGTGCCAGCAGCTTACCTTGGCAGGGGGTCCACAATGAGCAGTTCTTC. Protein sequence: CASSLPWQGVHNEQFF.

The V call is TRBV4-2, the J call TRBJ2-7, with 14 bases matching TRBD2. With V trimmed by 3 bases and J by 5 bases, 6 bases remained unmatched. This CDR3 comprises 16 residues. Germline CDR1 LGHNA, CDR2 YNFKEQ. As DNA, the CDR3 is TGTGCCAGCAGCCAGCAGACTAGCGGGGGGGCTAACGAGCAGTACTTC. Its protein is CASSQQTSGGANEQYF.

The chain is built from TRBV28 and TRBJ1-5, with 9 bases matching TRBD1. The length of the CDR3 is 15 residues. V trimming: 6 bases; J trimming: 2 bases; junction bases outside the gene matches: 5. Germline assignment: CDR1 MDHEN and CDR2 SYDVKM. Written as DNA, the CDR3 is TGTGCCAGCAGATGGGACAGGGAGGGCAATCAGCCCCAGCATTTT. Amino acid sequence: CASRWDREGNQPQHF.

As DNA, the CDR3 is TGTGCCAGCAGCCCCCCCGTGCGGGGGGGGGCCAAAAACATTCAGTACTTC. It translates to CASSPPVRGGAKNIQYF. The chain links TRBV11-2 to TRBJ2-4, with TRBD2 matching 9 bases. The V segment lost 5 bases and the J segment 1 base; nucleotides outside the gene matches: 9. There are 17 residues in the CDR3. The germline gives CDR1 SGHAT, CDR2 FQNNGV. The complete variable domain, with remaining parts taken from reference TRBV11-2 and TRBJ2-4, reads EAGVAQSPRYKIIEKRQSVAFWCNPISGHATLYWYQQILGQGPKLLIQFQNNGVVDDSQLPKDRFSAERLKGVDSTLKIQPAKLEDSAVYLCASSPPVRGGAKNIQYFGAGTRLSVL.

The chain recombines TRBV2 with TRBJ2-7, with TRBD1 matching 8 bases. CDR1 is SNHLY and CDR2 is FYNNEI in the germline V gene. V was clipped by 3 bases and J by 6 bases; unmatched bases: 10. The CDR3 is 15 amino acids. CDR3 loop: CASSETQGAPLEQYV. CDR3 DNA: TGTGCCAGCAGTGAGACCCAGGGGGCGCCCCTCGAGCAGTACGTC.